This TCR beta chain emerged from a study of shared clonotypes between healthy human individuals. Study conclusions and caveats: Only blood underwent sampling, and tissue repertoires likely differ.

TCRdb's copy holds only in-frame clones and misses some; the assay was immunoSEQ multiplex PCR. In the table there are some 1,100,000 clones, 70% to 80% of which are singletons. CDR3 length: 14 amino acids. Germline CDR1 reads MNHEY; CDR2 reads SMNVEV (reference sequence). V lost 6 bases and J lost 1, with 7 bases in between. All donors qualified as healthy HIV-negative adults and had experienced no recent acute infections or vaccinations. Comment on this clone: As yet, its antigen is unknown.

This chain joins TRBV27 and TRBJ2-6; D gene unclear. The source of this sequence is a man younger than 35 in good health. Some clones in this sample may be carry-over from other donors' samples. The sequenced material came from memory CD4+ T cells from PBMCs. The subset denotes: CD45RA-negative fraction. In nucleotides, the CDR3 is TGTGCCAGCAGCCCCCATTCTGGGGCCAACGTCCTGACTTTC. This translates into CASSPHSGANVLTF.